The 13 T cell receptor beta chains presented below share a single source sample, sequenced in a study of blood T cells in healthy people across ages. Then a second PCR, running roughly 7 to 11 cycles, was carried out with a sample-barcoded 5' primer and a J-beta primer mix. TCRdb reprocessed the 5' RACE reads via MiXCR and lists one record per CDR3 protein. The sample shows 850,000 to 950,000 distinct CDR3 sequences, 25% to 30% of them seen only once. Specimen: blood. Receptor source: a woman older than 75 in good health.

V gene TRBV5-1 combines with J gene TRBJ2-6, with a weak D call TRBD2 (5 bases). The germline V gene encodes CDR1 SGHRS and CDR2 YFSETQ. The V gene lost 1 base and the J gene lost 2 bases, with 7 bases spanning the gap. This CDR3 comprises 15 residues. The CDR3: CASSLYGTGANVLTF. For the CDR3, the DNA is TGCGCCAGCAGCTTGTACGGGACTGGGGCCAACGTCCTGACTTTC.

This sequence joins TRBV7-2 and TRBJ2-7; 11 nucleotides line up with TRBD2. The germline V gene encodes CDR1 SGHTA and CDR2 FQGNSA. The CDR3 is made up of 15 amino acids. V was pared by 4 bases and J by 5 bases, with 7 bases of the junction left unmatched. The CDR3 sequence: CASSYGLAGGNEQYF. As DNA, the CDR3 is TGTGCCAGCAGCTACGGCCTAGCGGGGGGAAACGAGCAGTACTTC.

Only a few counts were recorded for this clonotype. The chain has TRBV20-1 and TRBJ2-3; D possibly corresponds to TRBD2 (7 bases). Germline V gene sequence: CDR1 DFQATT, CDR2 SNEGSKA (reference sequence). The V end was cut by 6 bases, the J end by 1 base, with 14 bases between. The CDR3 extends over 14 amino acids. The DNA of the CDR3 is TGCAGTGCGACTGGGGGGGCTCGCACAGATACGCAGTATTTT. Translating gives CSATGGARTDTQYF.

This clonotype was picked up many times. The gene calls are TRBV6-6 and TRBJ2-3; TRBD1 is a possible D gene (5 bases). The CDR3 is 13 residues long. In germline, CDR1 is MNHNY, CDR2 SVGAGI (reference sequence). Deletions cut 7 bases from V and 0 bases from J, with 8 bases between. The chain's CDR3 is CASKRQSTDTQYF. For the CDR3, the DNA is TGTGCCAGCAAAAGACAGAGCACAGATACGCAGTATTTT.

At least ten counts were recorded for this clonotype. The J gene is TRBJ2-1, the V gene TRBV19; D unclear. V shed 8 bases and J shed 7 bases, with 9 bases lying between them. This CDR3 contains 11 residues. Looked up from germline, CDR1 is LNHDA and CDR2 is SQIVND (reference sequence). CDR3 amino acids: CASGVGNEQFF. The CDR3 nucleotides read TGTGCCAGTGGGGTGGGTAATGAGCAGTTCTTC.

This clonotype was seen a few times. The V and J genes are TRBV4-2 and TRBJ1-1; TRBD1 aligns across 7 bases. The ends lost 4 bases at V and 1 base at J; junction bases unmatched: 6. The CDR3 spans 15 residues. Per the germline V gene, CDR1 is LGHNA and CDR2 is YNFKEQ. CDR3 coding DNA: TGTGCCAGCAGCCGGGCAGGGGGAGGGAACACTGAAGCTTTCTTT. Its protein is CASSRAGGGNTEAFF.

This clonotype showed up many times. The V and J genes are TRBV6-2 or TRBV6-3 and TRBJ2-1; D call uncertain. The germline V and J ends were trimmed by 11 bases and 4 bases, with 3 bases remaining between them. The length of the CDR3 is 9 residues. CDR1 is MNHEY and CDR2 is SVGEGT in the germline V gene. The CDR3 coding sequence is TGTGCCTGGTACAATGAGCAGTTCTTC. Protein product: CAWYNEQFF.

The chain carries TRBV28 and TRBJ1-4, with D uncertain. V gave up 8 bases and J gave up 8 bases, with 15 bases separating them. CDR1 and CDR2 from the germline V gene are MDHEN and SYDVKM. The CDR3 runs to 13 residues. CDR3 region: CASRRGLDEKLFF. The CDR3 DNA reads TGTGCCAGCCGGAGAGGGTTGGACGAAAAACTGTTTTTT.

This clonotype was observed a few times. For the CDR3, the DNA is TGTGCCAGCAGCGCTAGACAGGGCCAAAAACTGTTTTTT. The encoded protein is CASSARQGQKLFF. V gene TRBV7-2 combines with J gene TRBJ1-4, with 7 bases that match TRBD1. Germline V gene data show CDR1 as SGHTA and CDR2 as FQGNSA. The trim removed 5 bases at V and 9 bases at J, leaving 6 bases unmatched. This CDR3 contains 13 residues.

V gene TRBV4-1 combines with J gene TRBJ2-1; the match to TRBD1 covers 8 bases. Trimming took 0 bases from V and 10 from J; bases not matched to a gene: 11. Germline V gene sequence: CDR1 MGHRA, CDR2 YSYEKL. The length of the CDR3 is 16 residues. The CDR3 DNA reads as TGCGCCAGCAGCCAAGATCACCAGGGGGCTGCCTACGAGCAGTTCTTC. This encodes CASSQDHQGAAYEQFF.

This clonotype came up many times. The chain joins TRBV24-1 to TRBJ2-3; a possible D gene is TRBD1 (5 bases). From germline, CDR1 is KGHDR and CDR2 SFDVKD. This CDR3 is 16 amino acids long. Trimming removed 6 bases from V and 4 bases from J, with 19 bases in between. The CDR3 sequence: CATSRSGQETSDTQYF. CDR3 nucleotide sequence: TGTGCCACCAGTCGATCAGGACAAGAGACTTCAGATACGCAGTATTTT.

In this sample, this clonotype turned up a few times. The junction and the germline gene differ at one end; a read error may be behind it. This rearrangement joins TRBV12-3 or TRBV12-4 to TRBJ2-3; 7 bases line up with TRBD2. This CDR3 is 15 amino acids long. CDR3 residues: CASSFAGVRTDAQYF. The DNA of the CDR3 is TGTGCCAGCAGTTTTGCGGGGGTGCGCACAGATGCGCAGTATTTT.

This clonotype was recorded at least ten times. The chain uses TRBV20-1 and TRBJ2-3; 11 bases map to TRBD2. Germline-derived CDR1 and CDR2 are DFQATT and SNEGSKA (reference sequence). CDR3 length: 16 amino acids. V lost 0 bases to trimming and J lost 0 bases; unmatched junction nucleotides: 2. CDR3 nucleotides: TGCAGTGCTAGAGACAGACTAGCGGGGAGCACAGATACGCAGTATTTT. The encoded protein is CSARDRLAGSTDTQYF.